The next 30 T cell receptor beta chains were all read from a single sample in a study of cytomegalovirus exposure and HLA in healthy donors. Primers: 60 Vbeta forward and 13 Jbeta reverse. TCRdb's copy holds only in-frame clones and misses some; the assay was immunoSEQ multiplex PCR. In the table there are 130,000 to 150,000 clones, roughly 79% of which are singletons. The sequenced sample consisted of PBMCs. The receptors come from an older woman in good health and CMV-seropositive.

This chain connects TRBV1 to TRBJ2-3; TRBD2, as called in the table, went unchecked against the DNA. TRBV1 is given as a pseudogene. This CDR3 has 16 residues. The DNA for the CDR3 is TGCACCAGCAGCCCCTACTCCCGGGAATGCACAGATACGCAGTATTTT. It encodes CTSSPYSRECTDTQYF.

This chain uses TRBV20-1 with TRBJ1-2; no definite D call. V was trimmed by 3 bases and J by 12 bases, leaving 14 bases between them. The CDR3 extends over 11 amino acids. Germline V gives CDR1 DFQATT, CDR2 SNEGSKA (reference sequence). CDR3 in DNA: TGCAGTGCTAGTTCCGGAGGGTGGGACACCTTC. It encodes CSASSGGWDTF.

The chain has TRBV9 and TRBJ2-1; tentatively, D is TRBD2 (6 bases). Trimming left V 4 bases short and J 2 bases short, with 13 bases between. The CDR3 covers 15 residues. Germline CDR1 SGDLS, CDR2 YYNGEE. CDR3 DNA sequence: TGTGCCAGCAGCCTTTCGGGAGACACCTACAATGAGCAGTTCTTC. It yields the protein CASSLSGDTYNEQFF.

This rearrangement joins TRBV29-1 to TRBJ2-7, with D possibly matching TRBD1 (5 bases). This CDR3 is built from 13 residues. V lost 0 bases, J lost 3 bases, and 9 bases lay in between. CDR1 SQVTM and CDR2 ANQGSEA come from the germline V gene. The CDR3 protein is CSVEDQGSYEQYF. DNA of the CDR3: TGCAGCGTTGAAGATCAGGGAAGCTACGAGCAGTACTTC.

The rearrangement joins TRBV28 to TRBJ2-3; D may be TRBD2 (5 bases). The CDR3 runs 15 residues. Trimming removed 4 bases at V and 0 bases at J, with 11 bases between. CDR1 MDHEN and CDR2 SYDVKM come from the germline V gene. CDR3 coding DNA: TGTGCCAGCAGTTCCTTTGAGGGAAGCACAGATACGCAGTATTTT. Its translation is CASSSFEGSTDTQYF.

The gene calls are TRBV27 and TRBJ2-7, with D possibly being TRBD2 (7 bases). Looked up from germline, CDR1 is MNHEY and CDR2 is SMNVEV (reference sequence). CDR3 length: 13 amino acids. V lost 7 bases and J 5 bases, leaving 15 bases between the germline ends. The DNA of the CDR3 is TGTGCCAGCACCTTAGGGGGAGGGAACGAGCAGTACTTC. Its protein product is CASTLGGGNEQYF.

This clone occurred once. V gene TRBV6-6 combines with J gene TRBJ2-7, with no clear D. The CDR3 length is 14 residues. Germline V lookup: CDR1 MNHNY, CDR2 SVGAGI (reference sequence). With 7 bases removed from V and 0 bases from J, the gap between germline ends came to 13 bases. CDR3 in DNA: TGTGCCAGCACCCCCCAAACTCTCTCCTACGAGCAGTACTTC. This translates into CASTPQTLSYEQYF.

This clone is labeled as medium-sized. The V gene is TRBV7-9, the J gene TRBJ2-7; 10 bases align to TRBD1. Germline V gene lookup returns CDR1 SEHNR and CDR2 FQNEAQ (reference sequence). After removal of 4 bases from V and 4 bases from J, the junction contained 7 bases not matched to a gene. The CDR3 runs 15 residues. CDR3 DNA: TGTGCCAGCAGCTCCCTGGACAGGGGGGATTACGAGCAGTACTTC. The encoded protein is CASSSLDRGDYEQYF.

This chain connects TRBV7-9 to TRBJ2-3; 8 positions match TRBD1. The V segment lost 3 bases and the J segment 4 bases; nucleotides outside the gene matches: 6. This CDR3 is 15 amino acids long. Germline CDR1 SEHNR, CDR2 FQNEAQ (reference sequence). The CDR3 is CASSLLDRGPDTQYF. The CDR3 DNA reads as TGTGCCAGCAGCTTGCTCGACAGGGGCCCAGATACGCAGTATTTT. Together with reference TRBV7-9 and TRBJ2-3, the CDR3 gives the full variable domain: DTGVSQNPRHKITKRGQNVTFRCDPISEHNRLYWYRQTLGQGPEFLTYFQNEAQLEKSRLLSDRFSAERPKGSFSTLEIQRTEQGDSAMYLCASSLLDRGPDTQYFGPGTRLTVL.

J is TRBJ2-1 and V is TRBV9; 8 nucleotides align to TRBD2. The J segment lost 2 bases and the V segment lost 4 bases, leaving 8 bases of the junction unmatched. CDR1 is SGDLS, CDR2 YYNGEE, per germline. The length of the CDR3 is 16 residues. CDR3 nucleotide sequence: TGTGCCAGCAGCCCATCGCAGCGGGGGCCCTACAATGAGCAGTTCTTC. This encodes CASSPSQRGPYNEQFF.

V and J are TRBV5-6 and TRBJ1-4, with TRBD1 as a possible D gene (5 bases). The CDR3 is 14 amino acids. Deletions cut 0 bases from V and 8 bases from J, with 11 bases between. The germline CDR1 and CDR2 sequences are SGHDT and YYEEEE. The CDR3 DNA reads as TGTGCCAGCAGCTTGGCAGGGTTTGAGGAAAAACTGTTTTTT. Protein sequence: CASSLAGFEEKLFF.

This clone was found once. The rearrangement uses TRBV19 and TRBJ2-1, with a possible D match to TRBD1 (5 bases). Germline-derived CDR1 and CDR2 are LNHDA and SQIVND (reference sequence). The V gene lost 3 bases and the J gene lost 6 bases, with 12 bases spanning the gap. There are 14 residues in the CDR3. CDR3 loop: CASSINRNVNEQFF. The CDR3 nucleotides read TGTGCCAGTAGTATTAACAGGAACGTCAATGAGCAGTTCTTC.

In its sample, this clone was seen once. This rearrangement joins TRBV30 to TRBJ2-7; 7 bases match TRBD1. Germline CDR1 reads GTSNPN; CDR2 reads SVGIG (reference sequence). The CDR3 sequence is 14 residues long. The trim removed 6 bases at V and 0 bases at J, leaving 8 bases unmatched. CDR3 DNA sequence: TGTGCCTGCCTCCGACAGGGTAGCTCCTACGAGCAGTACTTC. It translates to CACLRQGSSYEQYF.

This sequence joins TRBV28 and TRBJ1-1, with D uncertain. This CDR3 spans 14 amino acids. Germline CDR1 and CDR2: MDHEN and SYDVKM. Trimming removed 1 base from V and 5 bases from J, with 11 bases in between. This CDR3 reads CASSLFSRGTEAFF. The CDR3 DNA reads TGTGCCAGCAGTTTATTTAGCCGAGGAACTGAAGCTTTCTTT.

The chain uses TRBV7-8 and TRBJ2-5, with TRBD2 matching over 8 bases. CDR1 and CDR2 (germline): SGHVS, FQNEAQ. This CDR3 is 17 amino acids long. After removal of 4 bases from V and 2 bases from J, the junction contained 12 bases not matched to a gene. CDR3 region: CASSSRVGSGAQETQYF. The CDR3 DNA reads TGTGCCAGCAGCTCTCGCGTCGGTAGCGGGGCACAAGAGACCCAGTACTTC.

J is TRBJ2-7 and V is TRBV28; 8 bases fit TRBD2. The trim removed 6 bases at V and 0 bases at J, leaving 10 bases unmatched. This CDR3 is built from 16 residues. Germline CDR1 reads MDHEN; CDR2 reads SYDVKM. The CDR3 DNA sequence: TGTGCCAGCAGGGTTCTGAGCGGGAGATTCTCCTACGAGCAGTACTTC. Translation gives CASRVLSGRFSYEQYF.

The gene calls are TRBV28 and TRBJ1-2; 7 nucleotides line up with TRBD1. CDR1 is MDHEN, CDR2 SYDVKM, per germline. V gave up 6 bases and J gave up 4 bases; unmatched junction bases: 8. CDR3 length equals 14 residues. CDR3 DNA: TGTGCCAGCAGAACGCCGGGACAGCCCTATGGCTACACCTTC. Its translation: CASRTPGQPYGYTF.

The rearrangement uses TRBV7-2 and TRBJ2-1, with D maybe TRBD2 (6 bases). CDR1 is SGHTA, CDR2 FQGNSA, per germline. The CDR3 contains 16 residues. The ends were cut back, 6 bases at V and 6 bases at J, with 21 bases in the middle. CDR3 sequence (DNA): TGTGCCAGCAGTTACCTCCTAGCGACTCCTAGCAATGAGCAGTTCTTC. This codes for CASSYLLATPSNEQFF.

J is TRBJ2-1 and V is TRBV7-9, with D possibly being TRBD2 (5 bases). Germline CDR1 and CDR2: SEHNR and FQNEAQ (reference sequence). The CDR3 runs to 14 residues. The V gene lost 1 base and the J gene lost 8 bases, with 12 bases spanning the gap. CDR3 protein: CASSLGGGRDEQFF. The CDR3, as DNA: TGTGCCAGCAGCTTAGGAGGAGGTCGGGATGAGCAGTTCTTC. Full variable domain (rest looked up from reference TRBV7-9 and TRBJ2-1): DTGVSQNPRHKITKRGQNVTFRCDPISEHNRLYWYRQTLGQGPEFLTYFQNEAQLEKSRLLSDRFSAERPKGSFSTLEIQRTEQGDSAMYLCASSLGGGRDEQFFGPGTRLTVL.

This clone occurred a few times. This rearrangement joins TRBV4-3 to TRBJ2-3; TRBD2 agrees at 7 bases. The CDR3 totals 17 residues. The V and J ends lost 0 bases and 5 bases, in that order; junction bases with no gene match: 11. Germline V gives CDR1 LGHNA, CDR2 YSLEER. CDR3 region: CASSQDRRRGRGDTQYF. The CDR3 DNA is TGCGCCAGCAGCCAAGATCGCCGAAGAGGGAGGGGAGATACGCAGTATTTT.

V gene TRBV19 combines with J gene TRBJ2-5; tentatively, D is TRBD2 (5 bases). The CDR3 consists of 14 residues. V lost 6 bases, J lost 7 bases, and 18 bases lay in between. Per the germline V gene, CDR1 is LNHDA and CDR2 is SQIVND (reference sequence). CDR3 loop: CASSSTRAEGTQYF. The CDR3 DNA reads as TGTGCCAGTAGCTCAACTAGGGCCGAGGGGACCCAGTACTTC.

Remarks on this clone: The identical CDR3 is also encoded by other nucleotide sequences in the sample. This chain uses TRBV28 with TRBJ2-7; no clear D. The length of the CDR3 is 12 residues. CDR1 and CDR2 (germline): MDHEN, SYDVKM. Trimming shortened V by 1 base and J by 1 base, and 2 bases separated the two germline ends. For the CDR3, the DNA is TGTGCCAGCAGTTTATCTTCCTACGAGCAGTACTTC. Its translation: CASSLSSYEQYF.

The chain is built from TRBV6-1 and TRBJ2-7, with D possibly matching TRBD2 (5 bases). The CDR3 is 14 residues long. CDR1 and CDR2 from the germline V gene are MNHNS and SASEGT. V was cut by 5 bases and J by 2 bases, with 13 bases left in between. The CDR3 sequence: CASSLEARAYEQYF. CDR3 in DNA: TGTGCCAGCAGTTTGGAAGCGAGGGCCTACGAGCAGTACTTC.

The CDR3 nucleotides read TGTGCCAGCAGCCAGGGACAGGGGGCTAACTATGGCTACACCTTC. Translated: CASSQGQGANYGYTF. The chain links TRBV11-3 to TRBJ1-2, with 11 bases lining up with TRBD1. This CDR3 has 15 amino acids. Germline CDR1 SGHNT, CDR2 YENEEA. V trimming: 5 bases; J trimming: 0 bases; junction bases outside the gene matches: 2.

The sample holds a few counts of this clone. This sequence joins TRBV2 and TRBJ1-4, with D possibly matching TRBD1 (5 bases). CDR1 is SNHLY, CDR2 FYNNEI, per germline. Trimming removed 6 bases from V and 8 bases from J, with 13 bases in between. The CDR3 consists of 13 residues. The CDR3 region is CASSRVLGEKLFF. CDR3 nucleotide sequence: TGTGCCAGCAGCAGGGTCCTAGGGGAAAAACTGTTTTTT.

This clone was detected only once. The chain has TRBV19 and TRBJ1-2; 8 nucleotides align to TRBD1. Trimming cost V 7 bases and J 7 bases; bases outside gene matches: 8. The CDR3 covers 13 residues. The V gene's germline CDR1 is LNHDA and CDR2 SQIVND (reference sequence). For the CDR3, the DNA is TGTGCCAGTATGGGAGGGACAGGCCTTGGCTACACCTTC. This gives the protein CASMGGTGLGYTF.

V and J are TRBV29-1 and TRBJ1-2, with 9 bases that match TRBD1. The CDR3 runs 12 residues. Trimming cost V 5 bases and J 6 bases; bases outside gene matches: 4. Per the germline V gene, CDR1 is SQVTM and CDR2 is ANQGSEA. The CDR3 coding sequence is TGCAGCGTTCAGCGGACAGGGGATGGCTACACCTTC. Amino acids: CSVQRTGDGYTF.

This clone was seen only once. The chain uses TRBV9 and TRBJ2-2, with TRBD2 identical over 8 bases. The CDR3 is 20 amino acids. The germline gives CDR1 SGDLS, CDR2 YYNGEE. V lost 0 bases and J lost 2; bases outside the gene matches: 15. CDR3 protein: CASSVATLAGVELNTGELFF. Here the CDR3 DNA reads TGTGCCAGCAGCGTAGCTACCCTAGCGGGTGTTGAGTTAAACACCGGGGAGCTGTTTTTT.

The V and J genes are TRBV5-1 and TRBJ2-7, with 7 bases fitting TRBD2. Germline trimming cut 3 bases from V and 3 bases from J; bases unmatched to any gene: 6. CDR3 length: 14 amino acids. In germline, CDR1 is SGHRS, CDR2 YFSETQ. CDR3 amino acids: CASSYTAGLYEQYF. CDR3 nucleotide sequence: TGCGCCAGCAGCTACACAGCGGGGCTCTACGAGCAGTACTTC.

J is TRBJ2-1 and V is TRBV7-3; 7 positions match TRBD2. V was clipped by 5 bases and J by 0 bases; unmatched bases: 16. Germline V gene data show CDR1 as SGHTA and CDR2 as FQGTGA. The CDR3 is made up of 19 amino acids. The CDR3 region has the DNA TGTGCCAGCAGCCCCCGCGGGGGTTGGCTAGCCAACTCCTACAATGAGCAGTTCTTC. It translates to CASSPRGGWLANSYNEQFF.